This TCR beta chain was captured by sequencing in a study of shared clonotypes between healthy human individuals. Overall study context: Every donor yielded three CD4 naive, three CD4 memory, two CD8 naive and one CD8 memory plate. Overall study findings and caveats: Naive subsets generally had larger estimated richness than memory subsets. Despite large depth, sorted-subset datasets appeared incompletely sequenced.

In germline, CDR1 is SGHRS, CDR2 YFSETQ. Trimming cost V 1 base and J 2 bases, with 12 bases left between them. This CDR3 spans 15 amino acids. A word on this clone: Its antigen is not known.

At deep level, the assay was performed. Sequenced by immunoSEQ multiplex PCR; TCRdb stores in-frame clones only, minus some. The sample includes some 2,400,000 clones, 95% of them seen just once. The TCR sequence derives from a man in his late teens or twenties in good health. The rearrangement joins TRBV5-1 to TRBJ1-1; no clear D. Material: naive CD4+ T cells sorted from blood. The subset is: CD45RA+ positively selected. CDR3 coding DNA: TGCGCCAGCAGCTTGTCCACGGCAAGTAACACTGAAGCTTTCTTT. It is translated as CASSLSTASNTEAFF. Filled out from reference TRBV5-1 and TRBJ1-1, the complete variable domain reads KAGVTQTPRYLIKTRGQQVTLSCSPISGHRSVSWYQQTPGQGLQFLFEYFSETQRNKGNFPGRFSGRQFSNSRSEMNVSTLELGDSALYLCASSLSTASNTEAFFGQGTRLTVV.